The 32 T cell receptor beta chains below all came from one sample that was sequenced in a study of blood T cells in healthy people across ages. Together with a sample-barcoded 5' primer, a J-beta primer mix was included in a second PCR lasting about 7 to 11 cycles. In TCRdb, the 5' RACE reads were re-called with MiXCR into one record per CDR3 protein. The table shows around 650,000 distinct CDR3 sequences, with 32% occurring only once. The sample consisted of blood. The receptors originated from a woman aged 80 or older in good health.

V gene TRBV12-3 or TRBV12-4 combines with J gene TRBJ2-2, with TRBD2 identical over 10 bases. The CDR3 spans 15 residues. With V trimmed by 4 bases and J by 4 bases, 3 bases remained unmatched. The CDR3 DNA reads as TGTGCCAGCAGTTCCGTAGCGGGGGGCACCGGGGAGCTGTTTTTT. Translation gives CASSSVAGGTGELFF.

With respect to this clonotype: A much larger clone lies a single base off, so this may be a read error. J is TRBJ2-2 and V is TRBV24-1; tentatively, D is TRBD2 (6 bases). The CDR3 is 15 amino acids. CDR1 KGHDR and CDR2 SFDVKD come from the germline V gene. CDR3 in DNA: TGTGCCACCAGTGATCCCAGGGAATACACCGGGGGGCTGTTTTTT. Encoded protein: CATSDPREYTGGLFF.

In regard to this clonotype: The junction departs from germline at one end; a sequencing error may be responsible. The chain is built from TRBV3-1 and TRBJ1-1; TRBD1 is a possible D gene (5 bases). The germline V gene encodes CDR1 LGHDT and CDR2 YNNKEL (reference sequence). The CDR3 runs 15 residues. DNA of the CDR3: TGTACCAGCAGCCAAGAGCCCCAGGGTAACACTGAAGCTTTCTTT. Translation gives CTSSQEPQGNTEAFF.

The chain links TRBV2 to TRBJ2-3; the D gene could be TRBD1 or TRBD2 (6 bases each). Trimming shortened V by 11 bases and J by 1 base, and 13 bases separated the two germline ends. Germline values: CDR1 SNHLY, CDR2 FYNNEI. CDR3 length: 13 amino acids. For the CDR3, the DNA is TGTGCCGGGGGCGGGGCCCGCACAGATACGCAGTATTTT. This gives the protein CAGGGARTDTQYF.

Notes on this clonotype: This clone may be a read error of a much larger clone one base away. The V and J genes are TRBV7-8 and TRBJ2-5; tentative D call: TRBD2 (5 bases). The CDR3 length is 14 residues. CDR1 is SGHVS and CDR2 is FQNEAQ in the germline V gene. Trimming removed 3 bases at V and 11 bases at J, with 19 bases between. The CDR3 loop reads CASSFRPSYNEQYF. Here the CDR3 DNA reads TGTGCCAGCAGCTTTCGGCCTAGCTACAATGAGCAGTACTTC.

V usage is TRBV7-2 and J usage is TRBJ2-5, with 10 nucleotides matching TRBD2. The germline V gene encodes CDR1 SGHTA and CDR2 FQGNSA. J lost 8 bases, V lost 2 bases, and 20 bases had no gene match. This CDR3 has 19 residues. The CDR3 nucleotides read TGTGCCAGCAGCTTAAAGCGTATCCCCAGCGGGGGGGCCGGGATAACCCAGTACTTC. Protein sequence: CASSLKRIPSGGAGITQYF.

There are many counts of this clonotype. The V call is TRBV7-2, the J call TRBJ2-7; 7 bases match TRBD1. The V and J ends lost 5 bases and 3 bases, in that order; junction bases with no gene match: 7. The V gene's germline CDR1 is SGHTA and CDR2 FQGNSA. CDR3 length: 14 amino acids. Here the CDR3 DNA reads TGTGCCAGCAGCGCCACAGGGGTGGTCTACGAGCAGTACTTC. Translated: CASSATGVVYEQYF.

This clonotype showed up many times. The V call is TRBV14, the J call TRBJ2-1, with 8 bases aligning to TRBD2. Germline loops: CDR1 SGHDN, CDR2 FVKESK. The CDR3 has 15 residues. J gave up 2 bases and V 6 bases, and 6 bases lay outside the gene matches. DNA for the CDR3: TGTGCCAGCAGTCTAAGCGGGGGACCCTACAATGAGCAGTTCTTC. This codes for CASSLSGGPYNEQFF.

This chain connects TRBV12-3 or TRBV12-4 to TRBJ1-1; the match to TRBD1 covers 7 bases. The CDR3 totals 14 residues. V lost 7 bases to trimming and J lost 3 bases; unmatched junction nucleotides: 8. The CDR3 region is CASIQTGTDTEAFF. CDR3 coding DNA: TGTGCCAGCATACAGACAGGGACGGACACTGAAGCTTTCTTT.

This chain links TRBV5-1 with TRBJ2-1; 7 nucleotides line up with TRBD2. J lost 14 bases, V lost 2 bases, and 13 bases had no gene match. The CDR3 has 14 residues. Per the germline V gene, CDR1 is SGHRS and CDR2 is YFSETQ. In nucleotides, the CDR3 is TGCGCCAGCAGCTTAGAGACTAGCCCCTATAGGGAGTTCTTC. Its translation is CASSLETSPYREFF.

This clonotype appeared a few times. The chain combines TRBV9 with TRBJ1-6; D is perhaps TRBD1 (5 bases). V dropped 0 bases and J dropped 7 bases, with 14 bases sitting between them. This CDR3 comprises 16 residues. The germline CDR1 and CDR2 sequences are SGDLS and YYNGEE. In DNA, the CDR3 is TGTGCCAGCAGCGTAGGGGGGAGAAGGGCGAATTCACCCCTCCACTTT. It translates to CASSVGGRRANSPLHF.

This clonotype was counted a few times. V and J are TRBV6-6 and TRBJ2-2, with 8 bases matching TRBD2. CDR1 is MNHNY and CDR2 is SVGAGI in the germline V gene (reference sequence). The CDR3 consists of 17 residues. The V segment lost 0 bases and the J segment 3 bases; nucleotides outside the gene matches: 6. CDR3 sequence: CASSYSFRGGDTGELFF. The DNA of the CDR3 is TGTGCCAGCAGTTACTCCTTTCGGGGGGGAGACACCGGGGAGCTGTTTTTT.

J is TRBJ1-6 and V is TRBV3-1; D may be TRBD1 (6 bases). Trimming removed 4 bases from V and 11 bases from J, with 18 bases in between. Looked up from germline, CDR1 is LGHDT and CDR2 is YNNKEL (reference sequence). The CDR3 consists of 15 residues. Written as DNA, the CDR3 is TGTGCCAGCAGCCGCGGGACCCCAGGGGTTCCACCCCTCCACTTT. Translation gives CASSRGTPGVPPLHF.

V and J are TRBV11-1 and TRBJ2-5; 12 nucleotides align to TRBD2. The CDR3 runs 17 residues. The germline CDR1 and CDR2 sequences are SGHAT and FQDESV (reference sequence). J gave up 5 bases and V 5 bases, and 12 bases lay outside the gene matches. CDR3 residues: CASSLSRLAGVRETQYF. The CDR3 bases are TGTGCCAGCAGCCTTTCACGACTAGCGGGAGTCCGGGAGACCCAGTACTTC.

This clonotype was detected a few times. This chain connects TRBV7-3 to TRBJ2-2; D unresolved. This CDR3 contains 15 residues. Germline V gene lookup returns CDR1 SGHTA and CDR2 FQGTGA. Trimming took off 0 bases at V and 2 bases at J, with 7 bases between the two ends. For the CDR3, the DNA is TGTGCCAGCAGCTTAACGTCGGTAAACACCGGGGAGCTGTTTTTT. This translates into CASSLTSVNTGELFF.

A note on this clonotype: The junction and the germline gene differ at one end; a read error may be behind it. The rearrangement links TRBV12-3 or TRBV12-4 to TRBJ2-3, with TRBD2 as a possible D gene (6 bases). CDR3 length equals 15 residues. The chain's CDR3 is CASSSPGGRTDAQYF. The CDR3 nucleotides are TGTGCCAGCAGTTCCCCCGGAGGGAGAACAGATGCGCAATATTTT.

This chain connects TRBV27 to TRBJ2-5; TRBD1 matches at 7 bases. Germline CDR1 is MNHEY and CDR2 is SMNVEV (reference sequence). This CDR3 is 14 amino acids long. J was trimmed by 4 bases and V by 0 bases; bases with no gene match: 2. CDR3 sequence reads: CASSLSTGRETQYF. DNA of the CDR3: TGTGCCAGCAGTTTATCGACAGGGAGAGAGACCCAGTACTTC.

The chain carries TRBV6-1 and TRBJ1-2; D remains unclear. Germline V gene data show CDR1 as MNHNS and CDR2 as SASEGT. This CDR3 is 12 amino acids long. Trimming stripped 8 bases from V and 4 bases from J, with 11 bases between. The CDR3 reads CASSHLLYGYTF. The CDR3 DNA reads as TGTGCCAGCTCCCATTTGCTCTATGGCTACACCTTC.

This clonotype came up a few times. A much larger clone sits a single nucleotide away, making a read error possible. The chain combines TRBV20-1 with TRBJ1-2, with D perhaps matching TRBD1 (5 bases). The germline gives CDR1 DFQATT, CDR2 SNEGSKA (reference sequence). This CDR3 is 13 amino acids long. Trimming stripped 5 bases from V and 7 bases from J, with 17 bases between. The CDR3 DNA sequence: TGCAGTGCTGGAGTCCCGGGGGTGGGTGGCTACACCTTC. Amino acid sequence: CSAGVPGVGGYTF.

A few counts support this clonotype. The rearrangement joins TRBV12-3 or TRBV12-4 to TRBJ2-2; 10 bases fit TRBD2. V lost 3 bases, J lost 0 bases, and 4 bases stayed unmatched. The CDR3 runs to 17 residues. Written as DNA, the CDR3 is TGTGCCAGCAGTTTGAGCCTAGCGGGGGCGAACACCGGGGAGCTGTTTTTT. Encoded protein: CASSLSLAGANTGELFF.

This clonotype was recorded many times. The V and J genes are TRBV11-2 and TRBJ2-3; D assignment may be TRBD1 or TRBD2 (7 bases each). V was shortened by 4 bases and J by 2 bases, with 13 bases between the two germline ends. The germline gives CDR1 SGHAT, CDR2 FQNNGV. This CDR3 is built from 15 residues. In nucleotides, the CDR3 is TGTGCCAGCAGCTCCCAGGGGGGGATCACAGATACGCAGTATTTT. Translation gives CASSSQGGITDTQYF. Looking up the rest from reference TRBV11-2 and TRBJ2-3 gives the full variable domain: EAGVAQSPRYKIIEKRQSVAFWCNPISGHATLYWYQQILGQGPKLLIQFQNNGVVDDSQLPKDRFSAERLKGVDSTLKIQPAKLEDSAVYLCASSSQGGITDTQYFGPGTRLTVL.

The chain combines TRBV20-1 with TRBJ2-1; D possibly corresponds to TRBD1 (6 bases). This CDR3 is built from 21 residues. V was cut by 1 base and J by 4 bases, with 32 bases left in between. Germline CDR1 DFQATT, CDR2 SNEGSKA (reference sequence). Written as DNA, the CDR3 is TGCAGTGCTAGAGCCCTCCCTAAGGACAGCCAACTATCGCGAAAATACAATGAGCAGTTCTTC. Amino acid sequence: CSARALPKDSQLSRKYNEQFF.

This clonotype has a count of ten or more. This rearrangement joins TRBV20-1 to TRBJ1-2; D might be TRBD1 (5 bases). Germline V gene data show CDR1 as DFQATT and CDR2 as SNEGSKA (reference sequence). This CDR3 region has 15 residues. Trimming took 1 base from V and 0 from J, leaving 12 bases between them. The CDR3 DNA follows: TGCAGTGCTAGAGGGGGGACTGGGGCTAACTATGGCTACACCTTC. Translation gives CSARGGTGANYGYTF.

Comment on this clonotype: A much larger clone sits a single nucleotide away, making a read error possible. This chain connects TRBV20-1 to TRBJ2-7; 7 nucleotides match TRBD1. The CDR3 covers 12 residues. Germline V lookup: CDR1 DFQATT, CDR2 SNEGSKA (reference sequence). CDR3 sequence reads: CRAKQGFYEQYF. DNA of the CDR3: TGCAGGGCTAAACAGGGGTTCTACGAGCAGTACTTC.

There are many counts of this clonotype. The chain joins TRBV2 to TRBJ2-3, with 12 bases matching TRBD2. The V and J ends lost 6 bases and 4 bases, in that order; junction bases with no gene match: 5. This CDR3 is 15 amino acids long. Germline V gene sequence: CDR1 SNHLY, CDR2 FYNNEI. CDR3 bases: TGTGCCAGCAGACGGACTAGCGGGGTCTCAGATACGCAGTATTTT. Translating it yields CASRRTSGVSDTQYF.

The J gene is TRBJ2-5, the V gene TRBV29-1; 11 nucleotides agree with TRBD2. This CDR3 has 14 amino acids. Germline V gene lookup returns CDR1 SQVTM and CDR2 ANQGSEA. After removal of 3 bases from V and 2 bases from J, the junction contained 2 bases not matched to a gene. DNA of the CDR3: TGCAGCGTTGATGGGACTAGCGGACAAGAGACCCAGTACTTC. The encoded protein is CSVDGTSGQETQYF. Complete variable domain (other parts from reference TRBV29-1 and TRBJ2-5): SAVISQKPSRDICQRGTSLTIQCQVDSQVTMMFWYRQQPGQSLTLIATANQGSEATYESGFVIDKFPISRPNLTFSTLTVSNMSPEDSSIYLCSVDGTSGQETQYFGPGTRLLVL.

The V call is TRBV5-6, the J call TRBJ2-1; D gene ambiguous. Germline V gene lookup returns CDR1 SGHDT and CDR2 YYEEEE. V lost 0 bases and J 0 bases, leaving 7 bases between the germline ends. This CDR3 is built from 15 residues. The CDR3 region is CASSLGFNSYNEQFF. The CDR3 DNA is TGTGCCAGCAGCTTGGGCTTTAACTCCTACAATGAGCAGTTCTTC.

Comments on this clonotype: This may be a read error, as it is one base from a much larger clone. V usage is TRBV6-5 and J usage is TRBJ2-5, with 9 bases matching TRBD1. The CDR3 length is 14 residues. CDR1 is MNHEY and CDR2 is SVGAGI in the germline V gene. CDR3 residues: CAGRGTGIQETQYF. Written as DNA, the CDR3 is TGTGCCGGCAGGGGGACAGGGATCCAAGAGACCCAGTACTTC.

In this sample, this clonotype turned up a few times. This chain uses TRBV20-1 with TRBJ2-4; D is possibly TRBD1 or TRBD2 (7 bases each). CDR3 length: 14 amino acids. The V end lost 6 bases, the J end lost 8 bases, and 20 bases lay between the germline ends. CDR1 and CDR2 (germline): DFQATT, SNEGSKA (reference sequence). The CDR3 sequence: CSAPRGGSGHIQYF. In DNA form, the CDR3 reads TGCAGTGCCCCCAGGGGGGGTAGCGGTCACATTCAGTACTTC.

Many counts were recorded for this clonotype. The V and J genes are TRBV5-1 and TRBJ2-5, with D maybe TRBD1 (6 bases). This CDR3 comprises 14 residues. Germline CDR1 reads SGHRS; CDR2 reads YFSETQ. Trimming cost V 1 base and J 3 bases, with 10 bases left between them. In DNA, the CDR3 is TGCGCCAGCAGCTTGTCCACAGGGAAAGAGACCCAGTACTTC. Protein product: CASSLSTGKETQYF. The whole variable domain, filled in from reference TRBV5-1 and TRBJ2-5, reads KAGVTQTPRYLIKTRGQQVTLSCSPISGHRSVSWYQQTPGQGLQFLFEYFSETQRNKGNFPGRFSGRQFSNSRSEMNVSTLELGDSALYLCASSLSTGKETQYFGPGTRLLVL.

This clonotype was recorded a few times. The V gene is TRBV4-1, the J gene TRBJ2-2; 12 bases are a match to TRBD2. Losses at the gene ends were 3 bases for V and 4 bases for J; bases not matched to a gene: 9. The CDR3 extends over 18 amino acids. Per the germline V gene, CDR1 is MGHRA and CDR2 is YSYEKL. The CDR3 coding sequence is TGCGCCAGCAGCCACCCACCGACTAGCGGGGGAATCACCGGGGAGCTGTTTTTT. Protein: CASSHPPTSGGITGELFF.

The chain couples TRBV12-3 or TRBV12-4 to TRBJ1-2; no definite D call. This CDR3 region has 13 residues. Trimming shortened V by 3 bases and J by 1 base, and 6 bases separated the two germline ends. The CDR3 DNA reads as TGTGCCAGCAGTTTTTCTGTTAACTATGGCTACACCTTC. Its protein is CASSFSVNYGYTF.